A selection of T cell receptor beta chains follows, all from one sample in a study of T cell responses to AZD1222 COVID-19 vaccine. The method was immunoSEQ multiplex PCR; TCRdb's version includes in-frame clones alone and lacks a portion of them. The sample yields roughly 87,000 clones, around 91% seen once. The sequencing here drew on peripheral blood, taken 28 days after the second AZD1222 dose. The receptors come from an adult who received the AZD1222 COVID-19 vaccine. Each CDR3 is given with its conserved first and last residue. A D gene is named only where the DNA matches it firmly. Some rows mark clone size as missing; the rest say once, few, many or name a class of expanded clone.

NA | NA | TRBJ2-7 | TRBV5-1 | TGCGCCAGCAGCTTGGGGGGATACGAGCAGTACTTC | CASSLGGYEQYF
TRBD1 | NA | TRBJ1-2 | TRBV29-1 | TGCAGCGTTGAAGCTATGGGACAGGGGAACTATGGCTACACCTTC | CSVEAMGQGNYGYTF
TRBD2 | NA | TRBJ2-3 | TRBV10-1 | TGCGCCAGCAGTGAGTCACTAGCGGGGGGAACAGATACGCAGTATTTT | CASSESLAGGTDTQYF
NA | NA | TRBJ2-5 | TRBV4-2 | TGTGCCAGCAGCCGCCGGGACTACCAAGAGACCCAGTACTTC | CASSRRDYQETQYF
TRBD1 | NA | TRBJ1-1 | TRBV19 | TGTGCCAGAACCTGGGACAGGTGCGTGAACACTGAAGCTTTCTTT | CARTWDRCVNTEAFF
TRBD2 | NA | TRBJ2-7 | TRBV5-8 | TGTGCCAGCAGCTTGGGGGTAGCGGGGAACGAGCAGTACTTC | CASSLGVAGNEQYF
NA | NA | TRBJ2-3 | TRBV9 | TGTGCCAGCAGCGTAGTGGACTTGACCACAGATACGCAGTATTTT | CASSVVDLTTDTQYF
NA | NA | TRBJ2-7 | TRBV6-5 | TGTGCCAGCAGAGACGACACGTTCTACTCCTACGAGCAGTACTTC | CASRDDTFYSYEQYF
NA | NA | TRBJ1-1 | TRBV15 | TGTGCCACCAGCAGACAGGGGAACACTGAAGCTTTCTTT | CATSRQGNTEAFF
TRBD1 | NA | TRBJ2-5 | TRBV7-3 | TGTGCCAGCAGCTCAAACCCAGGGGGCTGGGAGACCCAGTACTTC | CASSSNPGGWETQYF
TRBD1 | NA | TRBJ2-7 | TRBV11-2 | TGTGCCAGCAGCGTGGGACAGGGCTACGAGCAGTACTTC | CASSVGQGYEQYF
NA | NA | TRBJ2-1 | TRBV5-1 | TGCGCCAGCGGGGTCGGGTACAATGAGCAGTTCTTC | CASGVGYNEQFF
NA | NA | TRBJ1-3 | TRBV2 | TGTGCCAGCAGTACGGGGGCAGCAGGAAACACCATATATTTT | CASSTGAAGNTIYF
TRBD1 | NA | TRBJ1-1 | TRBV27 | TGTGCCAGCAGTCCCCCAGGGGGCAACACTGAAGCTTTCTTT | CASSPPGGNTEAFF
NA | NA | TRBJ2-1 | TRBV28 | TGTGCCAGCAGAGGGGCTGGCGGGCGCTCCTACAATGAGCAGTTCTTC | CASRGAGGRSYNEQFF
NA | NA | TRBJ1-5 | TRBV5-5 | TGTGCCAGCAGCATTGGAGAACTCAATCAGCCCCAGCATTTT | CASSIGELNQPQHF
NA | NA | TRBJ1-2 | TRBV6-5 | TGTGCCAGCAGTTACTCGTCGGAGGGTGGAGGCTATGGCTACACCTTC | CASSYSSEGGGYGYTF
NA | NA | TRBJ2-7 | TRBV18 | TGTGCCAGCTCCCCTAGACAGGTCGACTACGAGCAGTACTTC | CASSPRQVDYEQYF
TRBD2 | NA | TRBJ2-5 | TRBV5-1 | TGCGCCAGCAGCCCCAGCCTAGCGGGGGGGCAGCAAGAGACCCAGTACTTC | CASSPSLAGGQQETQYF
NA | NA | TRBJ2-5 | TRBV25-1 | TGTGCCAGCAGATTGGCAGGGCAGCCGCAAGAGACCCAGTACTTC | CASRLAGQPQETQYF
TRBD1 | many | TRBJ1-3 | TRBV7-9 | TGTGCCAGCAGCAGAACAGGACAGGTCTCTGGAAACACCATATATTTT | CASSRTGQVSGNTIYF
NA | few | TRBJ2-5 | TRBV21-1 | TGTGCCAGCACCACGGGACTCGGGGGGACCCAGTACTTC | CASTTGLGGTQYF
TRBD1 | NA | TRBJ1-5 | TRBV30 | TGTGCCTGGAGCAACAGGGGTAGGGGCAATCAGCCCCAGCATTTT | CAWSNRGRGNQPQHF